A single sample is the source of the 9 T cell receptor beta chains below, sequenced in a study of blood T cell repertoires in COVID-19. The data were produced by immunoSEQ multiplex PCR, yet TCRdb's version contains in-frame clones alone and is incomplete. In the table there are 350,000 to 450,000 clones, over 85% of which are singletons. The sample was PBMCs or T cells enriched from blood (not recorded which). The receptors derive from a woman aged 25 to 39 who had recovered from COVID-19.

The chain joins TRBV27 to TRBJ1-5; no clear D gene. The germline V and J ends were trimmed by 2 bases and 4 bases, with 12 bases remaining between them. CDR3 length: 15 amino acids. Germline V CDR1 and CDR2: MNHEY, SMNVEV (reference sequence). The CDR3 is CASSLGSGPNQPQHF. Written as DNA, the CDR3 is TGTGCCAGCAGTTTAGGGTCAGGCCCAAATCAGCCCCAGCATTTT.

The V and J genes are TRBV7-2 and TRBJ1-1, with D perhaps TRBD1 (5 bases). Germline CDR1 SGHTA, CDR2 FQGNSA. V dropped 5 bases and J dropped 5 bases, with 15 bases sitting between them. This CDR3 has 14 amino acids. CDR3 sequence (DNA): TGTGCCAGCAGCGGACGCGGGGGTGAGACTGAAGCTTTCTTT. Its protein is CASSGRGGETEAFF.

The V call is TRBV28, the J call TRBJ2-7; 7 positions match TRBD1. Germline-derived CDR1 and CDR2 are MDHEN and SYDVKM. After removal of 9 bases from V and 3 bases from J, the junction contained 11 bases not matched to a gene. This CDR3 spans 14 amino acids. For the CDR3, the DNA is TGTGCCAGTCGATCCGGGACAGAGTACTACGAGCAGTACTTC. Amino acids: CASRSGTEYYEQYF. Filled out from reference TRBV28 and TRBJ2-7, the complete variable domain reads DVKVTQSSRYLVKRTGEKVFLECVQDMDHENMFWYRQDPGLGLRLIYFSYDVKMKEKGDIPEGYSVSREKKERFSLILESASTNQTSMYLCASRSGTEYYEQYFGPGTRLTVT.

The chain recombines TRBV5-1 with TRBJ2-7, with D maybe TRBD2 (5 bases). Germline-derived CDR1 and CDR2 are SGHRS and YFSETQ. This CDR3 contains 12 residues. The germline V and J ends were trimmed by 1 base and 5 bases, with 7 bases remaining between them. In DNA form, the CDR3 reads TGCGCCAGCAGCTTGACCGGGGACGAGCAGTACTTC. Translation gives CASSLTGDEQYF.

The V gene is TRBV10-1, the J gene TRBJ2-2; TRBD1 agrees at 10 bases. J was trimmed by 3 bases and V by 2 bases; bases with no gene match: 6. Looked up from germline, CDR1 is WNHNN and CDR2 is SYGVQD (reference sequence). The CDR3 has 17 amino acids. The CDR3 region has the DNA TGCGCCAGCAGTGAGGGCTGGGGGACAGGGGACACCGGGGAGCTGTTTTTT. Amino acids: CASSEGWGTGDTGELFF.

The chain uses TRBV5-4 and TRBJ2-1; 8 positions agree with TRBD1. V trimming: 3 bases; J trimming: 3 bases; junction bases outside the gene matches: 8. The CDR3 runs to 16 residues. Germline V gene sequence: CDR1 SGHNT, CDR2 YYREEE (reference sequence). As DNA, the CDR3 is TGTGCCAGCAGCTCGGCAGGGGGCGCCTTCTACAATGAGCAGTTCTTC. This encodes CASSSAGGAFYNEQFF.

V gene TRBV7-9 combines with J gene TRBJ2-7; no definite D call. Trimming removed 5 bases from V and 3 bases from J, with 17 bases in between. The CDR3 is made up of 15 amino acids. Germline CDR1 and CDR2: SEHNR and FQNEAQ (reference sequence). CDR3 in amino acids: CASSLLGLDNYEQYF. CDR3 bases: TGTGCCAGCAGCCTTCTCGGGTTAGATAACTACGAGCAGTACTTC.

The V call is TRBV12-3 or TRBV12-4, the J call TRBJ1-1; 7 bases map to TRBD1. The CDR3 consists of 13 residues. V dropped 5 bases and J dropped 7; count of bases not matched to a gene: 7. The CDR3 protein is CASSVQGDLEAFF. In DNA, the CDR3 is TGTGCCAGCAGTGTTCAGGGGGACCTTGAAGCTTTCTTT.

The gene calls are TRBV4-3 and TRBJ1-3; the D is unclear. The CDR3 consists of 12 residues. The germline CDR1 and CDR2 sequences are LGHNA and YSLEER. Trimming shortened V by 1 base and J by 8 bases, and 6 bases separated the two germline ends. CDR3 amino acids: CASSQVGDTIYF. CDR3 bases: TGCGCCAGCAGCCAAGTCGGGGACACCATATATTTT.